Here is one T cell receptor (beta chain) with its context. This sample was taken from a study of blood T cells in healthy people across ages. The second PCR ran roughly 6 to 12 cycles with a sample-barcoded 5' primer and J-beta primers. One entry per CDR3 protein, called by TCRdb with MiXCR from the 5' RACE reads. This table holds roughly 1,100,000 distinct CDR3 sequences, roughly a quarter found once. Trimming shortened V by 6 bases and J by 0 bases, and 17 bases separated the two germline ends. The CDR3 extends over 17 amino acids. Looked up from germline, CDR1 is ENHRY and CDR2 is SYGVKD. Every donor provided 7.5 to 10 milliliters of peripheral blood. These data also featured in a second study, about T cells of mothers and their children. That paper adds: Every mother supplied over 8.5 million TCR beta CDR3 reads and every child around 3 million.

V gene TRBV10-3 combines with J gene TRBJ1-4; perhaps TRBD1 as D (5 bases). The sample consisted of blood. The receptor comes from a girl aged 2-10 years in good health. The CDR3 reads CAISHEGLVTTNEKLFF. CDR3 nucleotide sequence: TGTGCCATCAGCCACGAGGGGCTCGTCACAACTAATGAAAAACTGTTTTTT.